This passage covers 24 T cell receptor beta chains from one sample sequenced in a study of T cells in Graves' hyperthyroidism and ophthalmopathy. Template material for amplifying TCR beta CDR3 regions consisted of RNA transcripts. During a first-round RT-PCR of the TCR CDR3, the HTBI primer set was used. TCRdb re-derived calls from the multiplex PCR reads in MiXCR, one entry per CDR3 protein. The sample yields roughly 350,000 distinct CDR3 sequences, roughly 15% seen once. The sequenced sample consisted of blood. The receptors derive from a woman between 40 and 55 years old with Graves' ophthalmopathy.

This clonotype was seen at least ten times. This rearrangement joins TRBV20-1 to TRBJ2-1; D is possibly TRBD2 (5 bases). CDR1 and CDR2 from the germline V gene are DFQATT and SNEGSKA (reference sequence). Trimming shortened V by 3 bases and J by 9 bases, and 15 bases separated the two germline ends. This CDR3 region has 13 residues. In DNA form, the CDR3 reads TGCAGTGCTAGCCTCCTAGCTGATGGTGAGCAGTTCTTC. This sequence encodes CSASLLADGEQFF.

This clonotype has a handful of counts. The chain has TRBV3-1 and TRBJ1-1; D is unclear. The CDR3 runs 12 residues. Trimming pared 3 bases from V and 8 bases from J, leaving 10 bases between. Germline values: CDR1 LGHDT, CDR2 YNNKEL (reference sequence). Here the CDR3 DNA reads TGTGCCAGCAGCCACCGGACGAGCGAAGCTTTCTTT. Translated, it gives CASSHRTSEAFF.

Many counts were recorded for this clonotype. The V and J genes are TRBV7-2 and TRBJ1-5, with TRBD1 identical over 7 bases. CDR3 length: 16 amino acids. After removal of 5 bases from V and 1 base from J, the junction contained 8 bases not matched to a gene. Germline CDR1 and CDR2: SGHTA and FQGNSA. CDR3 region: CASSTIDRASNQPQHF. The CDR3 bases are TGTGCCAGCAGCACCATCGACAGGGCGAGCAATCAGCCCCAGCATTTT.

This clonotype was seen only a few times. CDR3 protein: CASRGGSVSNQPQHF. The CDR3 nucleotides read TGTGCCAGCAGGGGTGGGTCAGTGAGCAATCAGCCCCAGCATTTT. J is TRBJ1-5 and V is TRBV6-1; D not resolved. Germline-derived CDR1 and CDR2 are MNHNS and SASEGT. The V and J ends lost 6 bases and 1 base respectively, with 13 bases between them. This CDR3 contains 15 residues.

V and J are TRBV9 and TRBJ2-1; 8 bases line up with TRBD2. This CDR3 is built from 16 residues. V shed 0 bases and J 8 bases; nucleotides not matched to a gene: 10. Germline V gives CDR1 SGDLS, CDR2 YYNGEE. CDR3 sequence: CASSVAGGYLSDEQFF. CDR3 bases: TGTGCCAGCAGCGTAGCGGGAGGGTATTTGAGCGATGAGCAGTTCTTC.

This clonotype was observed a handful of times. J is TRBJ2-3 and V is TRBV5-1; unclear D gene. The V gene lost 2 bases and the J gene lost 5 bases, with 6 bases spanning the gap. Germline values: CDR1 SGHRS, CDR2 YFSETQ. The CDR3 runs 12 residues. CDR3 region: CASSLSGDTQYF. For the CDR3, the DNA is TGCGCCAGCAGCTTAAGTGGAGATACGCAGTATTTT. The whole variable domain, remainder taken from reference TRBV5-1 and TRBJ2-3, is KAGVTQTPRYLIKTRGQQVTLSCSPISGHRSVSWYQQTPGQGLQFLFEYFSETQRNKGNFPGRFSGRQFSNSRSEMNVSTLELGDSALYLCASSLSGDTQYFGPGTRLTVL.

This clonotype has ten or more counts. The gene calls are TRBV29-1 and TRBJ2-4; D possibly corresponds to TRBD2 (5 bases). The CDR3 covers 14 residues. Germline values: CDR1 SQVTM, CDR2 ANQGSEA. Trimming removed 6 bases at V and 0 bases at J, with 12 bases between. The CDR3 loop reads CSVKGRLAKNIQYF. The CDR3 DNA reads TGCAGCGTGAAAGGGAGACTAGCCAAAAACATTCAGTACTTC. Full variable domain (remainder filled in from reference TRBV29-1 and TRBJ2-4): SAVISQKPSRDICQRGTSLTIQCQVDSQVTMMFWYRQQPGQSLTLIATANQGSEATYESGFVIDKFPISRPNLTFSTLTVSNMSPEDSSIYLCSVKGRLAKNIQYFGAGTRLSVL.

This clonotype turned up a few times. The V and J genes are TRBV11-2 and TRBJ1-3; tentative D call: TRBD1 (5 bases). The CDR3 is 15 residues long. With 3 bases removed from V and 0 bases from J, the gap between germline ends came to 9 bases. Germline V lookup: CDR1 SGHAT, CDR2 FQNNGV. CDR3: CASSFYQGSGNTIYF. CDR3 DNA: TGTGCCAGCAGCTTTTATCAGGGCTCTGGAAACACCATATATTTT.

This clonotype was detected only a few times. The chain employs TRBV10-3 and TRBJ2-2; 7 positions match TRBD2. Germline V lookup: CDR1 ENHRY, CDR2 SYGVKD. The CDR3 is made up of 16 amino acids. J gave up 2 bases and V 3 bases, and 6 bases lay outside the gene matches. The CDR3 here is CAISERGRANTGELFF. For the CDR3, the DNA is TGTGCCATCAGTGAACGGGGGAGGGCCAACACCGGGGAGCTGTTTTTT.

As to this clonotype: A single base separates this from a much larger clone, so it may be a read error. This chain uses TRBV5-1 with TRBJ2-1; TRBD2 aligns across 8 bases. Germline lookup yields CDR1 SGHRS and CDR2 YFSETQ. The CDR3 consists of 14 residues. Losses at the gene ends were 5 bases for V and 6 bases for J; bases not matched to a gene: 7. The CDR3 nucleotides read TGCGCCAGCAGGGTAGCGGGGAGCGTCAATGAGCAGTTCTTC. It codes for CASRVAGSVNEQFF. Together with reference TRBV5-1 and TRBJ2-1, the CDR3 gives the full variable domain: KAGVTQTPRYLIKTRGQQVTLSCSPISGHRSVSWYQQTPGQGLQFLFEYFSETQRNKGNFPGRFSGRQFSNSRSEMNVSTLELGDSALYLCASRVAGSVNEQFFGPGTRLTVL.

The chain has TRBV12-3 or TRBV12-4 and TRBJ1-2; 9 nucleotides align to TRBD1. The ends lost 8 bases at V and 6 bases at J; junction bases unmatched: 7. There are 13 residues in the CDR3. The CDR3 protein is CASYPTGGDGYTF. Here the CDR3 DNA reads TGTGCCAGCTACCCGACAGGGGGTGATGGCTACACCTTC.

This clonotype has ten or more counts. The chain couples TRBV27 to TRBJ1-2; D might be TRBD1 (5 bases). The V end lost 3 bases, the J end lost 6 bases, and 14 bases lay between the germline ends. The length of the CDR3 is 14 residues. Germline V gene lookup returns CDR1 MNHEY and CDR2 SMNVEV (reference sequence). This chain's CDR3 is CASSLRRGGDGYTF. CDR3 DNA: TGTGCCAGCAGTTTGAGGAGGGGCGGGGATGGCTACACCTTC.

In its sample, this clonotype was seen many times. This chain connects TRBV29-1 to TRBJ2-7; D may be TRBD1 or TRBD2 (5 bases each). Germline values: CDR1 SQVTM, CDR2 ANQGSEA. The CDR3 covers 12 residues. V gave up 3 bases and J gave up 5 bases, with 11 bases separating them. Here the CDR3 DNA reads TGCAGCGTTGAGAACGGGGCCCACGAGCAGTACTTC. Protein product: CSVENGAHEQYF.

The chain links TRBV30 to TRBJ1-4; D gene ambiguous. V shed 1 base and J shed 4 bases, with 7 bases lying between them. The germline V gene has CDR1 GTSNPN and CDR2 SVGIG (reference sequence). The CDR3 spans 13 residues. The CDR3 nucleotides read TGTGCCTGGAGTGAATCATTTAATGAAAAACTGTTTTTT. Encoded protein: CAWSESFNEKLFF.

Here the CDR3 reads CASNGRDSWEKLFF. The CDR3, as DNA: TGTGCCAGCAATGGCCGGGACAGTTGGGAAAAACTGTTTTTT. The V and J genes are TRBV6-1 and TRBJ1-4; 7 bases line up with TRBD1. From germline, CDR1 is MNHNS and CDR2 SASEGT. The trim removed 7 bases at V and 8 bases at J, leaving 10 bases unmatched. The CDR3 runs 14 residues.

This clonotype was seen at least ten times. This chain joins TRBV20-1 and TRBJ1-2, with a possible D match to TRBD1 (6 bases). The CDR3 covers 15 residues. Germline lookup yields CDR1 DFQATT and CDR2 SNEGSKA (reference sequence). The ends were cut back, 0 bases at V and 6 bases at J, with 17 bases in the middle. For the CDR3, the DNA is TGCAGTGCTAGAGATCCACAGGGAGGTGAGGATGGCTACACCTTC. The encoded protein is CSARDPQGGEDGYTF.

V and J are TRBV19 and TRBJ2-7; 9 nucleotides match TRBD1. Germline CDR1 LNHDA, CDR2 SQIVND (reference sequence). CDR3 length equals 14 residues. V lost 4 bases to trimming and J lost 2 bases; unmatched junction nucleotides: 3. CDR3 in DNA: TGTGCCAGTAGTACGACAGGGGGGACCTACGAGCAGTACTTC. This sequence encodes CASSTTGGTYEQYF.

At least ten counts were recorded for this clonotype. The genes are TRBV27 and TRBJ2-2, with 12 bases lining up with TRBD2. Germline V gene sequence: CDR1 MNHEY, CDR2 SMNVEV (reference sequence). J lost 3 bases, V lost 8 bases, and 7 bases had no gene match. The CDR3 runs to 16 residues. CDR3 sequence reads: CASGGLAGQDTGELFF. The CDR3 bases are TGTGCCAGCGGGGGACTAGCGGGCCAGGACACCGGGGAGCTGTTTTTT.

This chain connects TRBV7-2 to TRBJ2-2; 7 bases map to TRBD2. The CDR3 has 14 amino acids. Per germline, CDR1 SGHTA and CDR2 FQGNSA. V lost 4 bases, J lost 8 bases, and 7 bases stayed unmatched. CDR3 region: CASSSADGGGELFF. The CDR3 DNA follows: TGTGCCAGCAGCTCGGCGGACGGGGGGGGGGAGCTGTTTTTT.

This clonotype has a count of ten or more. This sequence joins TRBV7-9 and TRBJ2-2, with D perhaps matching TRBD1 or TRBD2 (5 bases each). This CDR3 is built from 16 residues. Germline loops: CDR1 SEHNR, CDR2 FQNEAQ (reference sequence). V was clipped by 3 bases and J by 5 bases, with 16 bases between them. The CDR3 DNA is TGTGCCAGCAGCTTTTCGGGGCGCATAAAGACCGGGGAGCTGTTTTTT. This sequence encodes CASSFSGRIKTGELFF.

V is TRBV20-1 and J is TRBJ2-1; 10 positions match TRBD2. Germline V CDR1 and CDR2: DFQATT, SNEGSKA (reference sequence). The CDR3 is 17 residues long. The junction had 10 bases not matched to a gene; V was cut back by 1 base and J by 4 bases. The CDR3 region has the DNA TGCAGTGCTAGAGGGTCCGGGACTAGCGTTTTGTACAATGAGCAGTTCTTC. It codes for CSARGSGTSVLYNEQFF.

This clonotype was counted ten times or more. The chain is built from TRBV25-1 and TRBJ1-5; 7 nucleotides match TRBD1. The CDR3 has 17 amino acids. Germline loops: CDR1 MGHDK, CDR2 SYGVNS. After removal of 3 bases from V and 0 bases from J, the junction contained 8 bases not matched to a gene. The DNA for the CDR3 is TGTGCCAGCAGTGATAACCGGGACAGCTATAGCAATCAGCCCCAGCATTTT. Translated: CASSDNRDSYSNQPQHF. Full variable domain (missing parts from reference TRBV25-1 and TRBJ1-5): EADIYQTPRYLVIGTGKKITLECSQTMGHDKMYWYQQDPGMELHLIHYSYGVNSTEKGDLSSESTVSRIRTEHFPLTLESARPSHTSQYLCASSDNRDSYSNQPQHFGDGTRLSIL.

The rearrangement links TRBV9 to TRBJ2-4; D remains unclear. Germline lookup yields CDR1 SGDLS and CDR2 YYNGEE. V gave up 0 bases and J gave up 6 bases, with 7 bases separating them. The CDR3 is 13 residues long. In DNA form, the CDR3 reads TGTGCCAGCAGCGTAGGATGGGGAAACATTCAGTACTTC. Its translation is CASSVGWGNIQYF.

This clonotype was detected ten times or more. The chain uses TRBV12-3 or TRBV12-4 and TRBJ2-7; a weak D match, TRBD2 (6 bases). The CDR3 is made up of 16 amino acids. Deletions cut 6 bases from V and 3 bases from J, with 21 bases between. The CDR3 nucleotides are TGTGCCAGCAGCAATTGGAGGGCCGGGATCTTCTACGAGCAGTACTTC. It is translated as CASSNWRAGIFYEQYF.